This is a list of T cell receptor beta chains from one sample in a study of blood T cell repertoires in COVID-19. The method was immunoSEQ multiplex PCR; TCRdb's version includes in-frame clones alone and lacks a portion of them. Here the sample spans about 290,000 clones, 70% to 90% being singletons. Sequences were obtained from peripheral blood. The source of these receptors is a woman aged 50 to 65 with active or convalescent COVID-19. The CDR3 runs from the conserved cysteine through the conserved F or W. A D gene is named only where the DNA matches it firmly. Size is omitted from some rows. Given values are once, few, many or a class for expanded clones.

clone_size: NA
j_call: TRBJ2-1
d_call: TRBD1
v_call: TRBV28
cdr3_aa: CASSLPGGSYNEQFF
cdr3_nt: TGTGCCAGCAGTTTGCCAGGGGGCTCCTACAATGAGCAGTTCTTC

clone_size: once
j_call: TRBJ2-7
d_call: NA
v_call: TRBV6-2/TRBV6-3
cdr3_aa: CASSYFPAAGQYF
cdr3_nt: TGTGCCAGCAGTTACTTCCCGGCGGCGGGGCAGTACTTC

clone_size: NA
j_call: TRBJ2-1
d_call: TRBD2
v_call: TRBV12-5
cdr3_aa: CASGLGQGLEYNEQFF
cdr3_nt: TGTGCTAGTGGTTTGGGCCAGGGACTAGAGTACAATGAGCAGTTCTTC

clone_size: NA
j_call: TRBJ2-3
d_call: NA
v_call: TRBV5-1
cdr3_aa: CASSLGATEDTQYF
cdr3_nt: TGCGCCAGCAGCTTGGGGGCCACCGAGGATACGCAGTATTTT

clone_size: NA
j_call: TRBJ1-1
d_call: NA
v_call: TRBV5-1
cdr3_aa: CASSPPGATTEAFF
cdr3_nt: TGCGCCAGCAGCCCCCCAGGGGCGACGACTGAAGCTTTCTTT

clone_size: NA
j_call: TRBJ1-2
d_call: NA
v_call: TRBV27
cdr3_aa: CASSPSGLNYGYTF
cdr3_nt: TGTGCCAGCAGTCCCTCTGGGCTTAACTATGGCTACACCTTC

clone_size: once
j_call: TRBJ1-2
d_call: TRBD1
v_call: TRBV28
cdr3_aa: CASSLLQGARGYTF
cdr3_nt: TGTGCCAGCAGTTTACTCCAGGGGGCGAGGGGCTACACCTTC

clone_size: NA
j_call: TRBJ2-1
d_call: TRBD2
v_call: TRBV28
cdr3_aa: CASTGTSENEQFF
cdr3_nt: TGTGCCAGCACCGGGACTAGCGAGAATGAGCAGTTCTTC

clone_size: once
j_call: TRBJ2-7
d_call: NA
v_call: TRBV7-2
cdr3_aa: CASSLEMGSEQYF
cdr3_nt: TGTGCCAGCAGCTTAGAAATGGGCTCCGAGCAGTACTTC

clone_size: NA
j_call: TRBJ1-1
d_call: NA
v_call: TRBV5-6
cdr3_aa: CASSFQGSRGTEAFF
cdr3_nt: TGTGCCAGCAGCTTTCAGGGCTCGCGGGGCACTGAAGCTTTCTTT

clone_size: NA
j_call: TRBJ1-2
d_call: NA
v_call: TRBV6-5
cdr3_aa: CASSPTGSGGYTF
cdr3_nt: TGTGCCAGCAGTCCAACCGGGAGCGGTGGCTACACCTTC

clone_size: NA
j_call: TRBJ2-5
d_call: TRBD1
v_call: TRBV29-1
cdr3_aa: CSVWDRVVEETQYF
cdr3_nt: TGCAGCGTTTGGGACAGGGTAGTCGAAGAGACCCAGTACTTC

clone_size: NA
j_call: TRBJ1-6
d_call: NA
v_call: TRBV7-6
cdr3_aa: CASSLEGGDESPLHF
cdr3_nt: TGTGCCAGCAGCTTAGAGGGAGGGGATGAGTCACCCCTCCACTTT

clone_size: NA
j_call: TRBJ1-2
d_call: NA
v_call: TRBV21-1
cdr3_aa: CASSKSRQVEVYGYTF
cdr3_nt: TGTGCCAGCAGCAAATCCCGACAGGTCGAGGTCTATGGCTACACCTTC

clone_size: NA
j_call: TRBJ2-7
d_call: TRBD1
v_call: TRBV5-1
cdr3_aa: CASTRTGGYEQYF
cdr3_nt: TGCGCCAGCACCCGGACAGGGGGCTACGAGCAGTACTTC

clone_size: NA
j_call: TRBJ1-2
d_call: NA
v_call: TRBV7-9
cdr3_aa: CASSLVYGQRALGYTF
cdr3_nt: TGTGCCAGCAGCTTGGTATACGGTCAGAGGGCTTTAGGCTACACCTTC

clone_size: NA
j_call: TRBJ1-4
d_call: NA
v_call: TRBV20-1
cdr3_aa: CSASPGGGDLYEKLFF
cdr3_nt: TGCAGTGCTAGTCCGGGGGGAGGGGATTTGTATGAAAAACTGTTTTTT

clone_size: NA
j_call: TRBJ2-1
d_call: NA
v_call: TRBV27
cdr3_aa: CASSLRTLRAEQFF
cdr3_nt: TGTGCCAGCAGTTTGCGGACACTCAGGGCTGAGCAGTTCTTC

clone_size: once
j_call: TRBJ1-3
d_call: TRBD1
v_call: TRBV28
cdr3_aa: CASSWDRRGNTIYF
cdr3_nt: TGTGCCAGCAGTTGGGACAGGAGGGGAAACACCATATATTTT

clone_size: NA
j_call: TRBJ1-2
d_call: TRBD1
v_call: TRBV18
cdr3_aa: CASSRDRAYGYTF
cdr3_nt: TGTGCCAGCTCGCGGGACAGGGCCTATGGCTACACCTTC

clone_size: NA
j_call: TRBJ1-2
d_call: NA
v_call: TRBV6-1
cdr3_aa: CASSEQGTTGYTF
cdr3_nt: TGTGCCAGCAGTGAACAGGGCACGACGGGCTACACCTTC

clone_size: NA
j_call: TRBJ1-6
d_call: TRBD1
v_call: TRBV3-1/TRBV3-2
cdr3_aa: CASSRTGWDNSPLHF
cdr3_nt: TGTGCCAGCAGTCGGACAGGGTGGGACAATTCACCCCTCCACTTT

clone_size: NA
j_call: TRBJ2-7
d_call: TRBD1
v_call: TRBV5-1
cdr3_aa: CASSLEGQGFHEQYF
cdr3_nt: TGCGCCAGCAGCTTGGAAGGACAGGGTTTCCACGAGCAGTACTTC

clone_size: NA
j_call: TRBJ1-2
d_call: NA
v_call: TRBV3-1/TRBV3-2
cdr3_aa: CASSRDTYGYTF
cdr3_nt: TGTGCCAGCAGCCGTGACACCTATGGCTACACCTTC

clone_size: NA
j_call: TRBJ1-1
d_call: NA
v_call: TRBV19
cdr3_aa: CASSPWQGGTEAFF
cdr3_nt: TGTGCCAGTAGTCCTTGGCAGGGAGGTACTGAAGCTTTCTTT

clone_size: NA
j_call: TRBJ2-1
d_call: TRBD1
v_call: TRBV6-1
cdr3_aa: CASSESGQNNEQFF
cdr3_nt: TGTGCCAGCAGTGAATCGGGACAGAACAATGAGCAGTTCTTC

clone_size: NA
j_call: TRBJ1-1
d_call: NA
v_call: TRBV7-9
cdr3_aa: CASSPLLNTEAFF
cdr3_nt: TGTGCCAGCAGCCCCCTCCTTAACACTGAAGCTTTCTTT

clone_size: NA
j_call: TRBJ2-7
d_call: TRBD2
v_call: TRBV19
cdr3_aa: CASSTPASGKYEQYF
cdr3_nt: TGTGCCAGTAGTACCCCCGCGAGCGGGAAATACGAGCAGTACTTC

clone_size: NA
j_call: TRBJ1-2
d_call: NA
v_call: TRBV2
cdr3_aa: CASIRIGVGYTF
cdr3_nt: TGTGCCAGCATTCGAATAGGAGTAGGCTACACCTTC

clone_size: once
j_call: TRBJ1-5
d_call: NA
v_call: TRBV19
cdr3_aa: CASSVGLNQPQHF
cdr3_nt: TGTGCCAGTAGTGTAGGACTAAATCAGCCCCAGCATTTT

clone_size: NA
j_call: TRBJ1-5
d_call: TRBD1
v_call: TRBV7-2
cdr3_aa: CASSRTGLGFDQPQHF
cdr3_nt: TGTGCCAGCAGCCGGACAGGTCTGGGCTTCGATCAGCCCCAGCATTTT

clone_size: few
j_call: TRBJ1-1
d_call: TRBD1
v_call: TRBV27
cdr3_aa: CASSNPTGLANTEAFF
cdr3_nt: TGTGCCAGCAGTAACCCGACAGGGCTCGCAAACACTGAAGCTTTCTTT

clone_size: once
j_call: TRBJ2-1
d_call: TRBD2
v_call: TRBV20-1
cdr3_aa: CSASRYASGRASSYNEQFF
cdr3_nt: TGCAGTGCTAGTCGGTACGCTAGCGGGAGGGCGAGCTCCTACAATGAGCAGTTCTTC

clone_size: NA
j_call: TRBJ2-1
d_call: NA
v_call: TRBV5-6
cdr3_aa: CASSLTQVGYNEQFF
cdr3_nt: TGTGCCAGCAGCTTGACGCAGGTAGGCTACAATGAGCAGTTCTTC

clone_size: NA
j_call: TRBJ2-1
d_call: NA
v_call: TRBV9
cdr3_aa: CASSVEGEWGNEQFF
cdr3_nt: TGTGCCAGCAGCGTAGAGGGGGAGTGGGGCAATGAGCAGTTCTTC

clone_size: NA
j_call: TRBJ2-1
d_call: NA
v_call: TRBV3-1/TRBV3-2
cdr3_aa: CASSQFPLTARSYNEQFF
cdr3_nt: TGTGCCAGCAGCCAATTCCCCCTCACTGCTCGCTCCTACAATGAGCAGTTCTTC